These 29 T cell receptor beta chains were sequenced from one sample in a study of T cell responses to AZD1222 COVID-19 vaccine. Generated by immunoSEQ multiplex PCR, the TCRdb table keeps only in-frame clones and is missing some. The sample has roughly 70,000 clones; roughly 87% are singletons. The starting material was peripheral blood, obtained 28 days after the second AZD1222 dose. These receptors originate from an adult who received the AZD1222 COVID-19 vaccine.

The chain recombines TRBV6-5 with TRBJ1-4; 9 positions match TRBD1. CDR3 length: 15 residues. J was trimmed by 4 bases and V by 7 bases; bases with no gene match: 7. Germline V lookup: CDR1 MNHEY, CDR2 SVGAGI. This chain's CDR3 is CASMDAGQGNEKLFF. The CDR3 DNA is TGTGCCAGCATGGATGCGGGACAGGGTAATGAAAAACTGTTTTTT.

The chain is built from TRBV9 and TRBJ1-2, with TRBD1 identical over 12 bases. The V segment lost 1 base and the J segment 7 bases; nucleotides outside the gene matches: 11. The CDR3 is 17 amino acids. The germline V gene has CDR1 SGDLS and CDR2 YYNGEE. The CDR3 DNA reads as TGTGCCAGCAGCGTAACCCCATCCGGGACAGGGGGCAGTGGCTACACCTTC. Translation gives CASSVTPSGTGGSGYTF.

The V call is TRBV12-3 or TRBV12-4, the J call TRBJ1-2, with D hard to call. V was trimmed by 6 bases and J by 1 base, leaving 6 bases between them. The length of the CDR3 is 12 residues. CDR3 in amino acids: CASRGFNYGYTF. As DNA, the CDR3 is TGTGCCAGCAGAGGGTTTAACTATGGCTACACCTTC.

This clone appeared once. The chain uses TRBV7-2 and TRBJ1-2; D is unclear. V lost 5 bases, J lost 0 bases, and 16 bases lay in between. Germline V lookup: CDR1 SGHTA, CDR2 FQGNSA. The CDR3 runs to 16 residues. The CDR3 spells CASSLLPRGSNYGYTF. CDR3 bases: TGTGCCAGCAGCCTACTCCCGAGAGGGTCTAACTATGGCTACACCTTC.

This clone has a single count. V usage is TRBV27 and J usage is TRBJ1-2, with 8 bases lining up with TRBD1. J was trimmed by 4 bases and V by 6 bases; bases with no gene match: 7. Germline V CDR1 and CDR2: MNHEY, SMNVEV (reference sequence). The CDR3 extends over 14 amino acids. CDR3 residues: CASREGQGAYGYTF. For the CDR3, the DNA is TGTGCCAGCAGGGAAGGACAGGGTGCCTATGGCTACACCTTC.

CDR3 amino acids: CASSPSGVLSGANVLTF. CDR3 nucleotides: TGTGCCAGCAGCCCCAGCGGTGTGCTCTCTGGGGCCAACGTCCTGACTTTC. The gene calls are TRBV9 and TRBJ2-6; perhaps TRBD2 as D (5 bases). Germline V gene lookup returns CDR1 SGDLS and CDR2 YYNGEE. The CDR3 length is 17 residues. Deletions cut 4 bases from V and 0 bases from J, with 14 bases between.

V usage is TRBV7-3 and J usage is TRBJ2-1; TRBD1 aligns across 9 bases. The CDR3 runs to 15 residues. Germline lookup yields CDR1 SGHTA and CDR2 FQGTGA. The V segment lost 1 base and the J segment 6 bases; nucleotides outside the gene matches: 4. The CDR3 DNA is TGTGCCAGCAGCTTAAGGGGACAGGGCATCAATGAGCAGTTCTTC. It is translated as CASSLRGQGINEQFF.

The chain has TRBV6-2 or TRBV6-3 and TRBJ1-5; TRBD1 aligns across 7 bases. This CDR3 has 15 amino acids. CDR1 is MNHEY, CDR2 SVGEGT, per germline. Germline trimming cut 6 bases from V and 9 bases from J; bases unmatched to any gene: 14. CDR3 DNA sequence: TGTGCCAGCAGCCTGGGCGGACAGGCTCAAGGGCCCCAGCATTTT. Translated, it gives CASSLGGQAQGPQHF.

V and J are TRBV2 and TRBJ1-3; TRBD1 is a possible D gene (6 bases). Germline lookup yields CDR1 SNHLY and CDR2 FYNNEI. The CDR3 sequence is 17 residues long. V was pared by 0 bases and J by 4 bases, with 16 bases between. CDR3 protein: CASSEALPGGEGNTIYF. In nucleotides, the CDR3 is TGTGCCAGCAGTGAAGCGCTTCCGGGGGGCGAAGGAAACACCATATATTTT.

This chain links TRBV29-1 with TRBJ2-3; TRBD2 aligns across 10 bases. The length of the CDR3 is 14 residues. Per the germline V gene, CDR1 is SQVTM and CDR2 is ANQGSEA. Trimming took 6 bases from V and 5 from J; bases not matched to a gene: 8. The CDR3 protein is CSVDTSGIRDTQYF. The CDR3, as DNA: TGCAGCGTCGACACTAGCGGGATCCGAGATACGCAGTATTTT.

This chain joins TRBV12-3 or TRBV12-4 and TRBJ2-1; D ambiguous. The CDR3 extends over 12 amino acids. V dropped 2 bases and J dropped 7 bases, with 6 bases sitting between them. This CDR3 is CASSLQANEQFF. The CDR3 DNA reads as TGTGCCAGCAGTTTACAAGCAAATGAGCAGTTCTTC.

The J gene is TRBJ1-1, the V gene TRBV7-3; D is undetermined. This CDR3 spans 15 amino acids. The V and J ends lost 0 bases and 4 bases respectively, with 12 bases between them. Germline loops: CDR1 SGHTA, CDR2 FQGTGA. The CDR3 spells CASSLTGGRFTEAFF. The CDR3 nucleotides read TGTGCCAGCAGCTTAACCGGAGGGCGGTTCACTGAAGCTTTCTTT.

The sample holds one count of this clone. The CDR3 coding sequence is TGCAGCGGATCTGTAAACTCTGGAAACACCATATATTTT. The encoded protein is CSGSVNSGNTIYF. This rearrangement joins TRBV29-1 to TRBJ1-3; D unclear. The CDR3 totals 13 residues. V was clipped by 7 bases and J by 0 bases, with 10 bases between them. Per germline, CDR1 SQVTM and CDR2 ANQGSEA.

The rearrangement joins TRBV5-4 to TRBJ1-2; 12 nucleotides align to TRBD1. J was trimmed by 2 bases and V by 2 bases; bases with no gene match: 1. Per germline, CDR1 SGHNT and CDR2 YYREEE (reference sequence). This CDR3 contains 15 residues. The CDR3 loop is CASSFGTGGNYGYTF. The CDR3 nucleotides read TGTGCCAGCAGCTTCGGGACAGGGGGCAACTATGGCTACACCTTC. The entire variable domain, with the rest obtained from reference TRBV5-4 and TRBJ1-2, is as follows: ETGVTQSPTHLIKTRGQQVTLRCSSQSGHNTVSWYQQALGQGPQFIFQYYREEENGRGNFPPRFSGLQFPNYSSELNVNALELDDSALYLCASSFGTGGNYGYTFGSGTRLTVV.

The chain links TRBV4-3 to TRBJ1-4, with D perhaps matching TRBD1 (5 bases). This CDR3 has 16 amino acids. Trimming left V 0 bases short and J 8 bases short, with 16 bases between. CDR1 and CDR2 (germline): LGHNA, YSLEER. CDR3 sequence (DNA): TGCGCCAGCAGCCAAGATCGGCGAAGGGGAATAGAAAAACTGTTTTTT. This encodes CASSQDRRRGIEKLFF.

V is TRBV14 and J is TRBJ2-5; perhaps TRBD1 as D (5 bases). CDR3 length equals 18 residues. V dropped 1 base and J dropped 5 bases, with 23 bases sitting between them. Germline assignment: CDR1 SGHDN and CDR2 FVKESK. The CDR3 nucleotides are TGTGCCAGCAGCCAAGGAGTATGGGGCGGCGCCGGTGGGGAGACCCAGTACTTC. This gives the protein CASSQGVWGGAGGETQYF.

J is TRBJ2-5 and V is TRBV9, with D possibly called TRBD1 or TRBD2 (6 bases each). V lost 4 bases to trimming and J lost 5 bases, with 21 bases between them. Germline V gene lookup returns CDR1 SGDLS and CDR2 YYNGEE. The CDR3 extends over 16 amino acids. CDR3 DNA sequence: TGTGCCAGCAGCCCCACCCCGAGGGGGGCATGGGAGACCCAGTACTTC. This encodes CASSPTPRGAWETQYF. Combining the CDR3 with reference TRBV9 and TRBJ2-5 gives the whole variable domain DSGVTQTPKHLITATGQRVTLRCSPRSGDLSVYWYQQSLDQGLQFLIQYYNGEERAKGNILERFSAQQFPDLHSELNLSSLELGDSALYFCASSPTPRGAWETQYFGPGTRLLVL.

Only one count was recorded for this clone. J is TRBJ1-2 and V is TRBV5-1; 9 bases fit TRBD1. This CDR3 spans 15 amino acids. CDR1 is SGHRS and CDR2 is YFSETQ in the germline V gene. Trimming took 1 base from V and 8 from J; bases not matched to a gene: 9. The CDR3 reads CASSLSRGTGGGYTF. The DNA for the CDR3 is TGCGCCAGCAGCTTGAGTCGTGGAACAGGGGGCGGCTACACCTTC.

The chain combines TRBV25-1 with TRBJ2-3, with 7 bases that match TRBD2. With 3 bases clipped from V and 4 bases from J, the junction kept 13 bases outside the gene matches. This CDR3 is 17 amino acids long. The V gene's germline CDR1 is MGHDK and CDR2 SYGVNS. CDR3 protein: CASSDLQGGSGADTQYF. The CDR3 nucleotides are TGTGCCAGCAGTGACCTCCAGGGCGGGAGTGGGGCAGATACGCAGTATTTT.

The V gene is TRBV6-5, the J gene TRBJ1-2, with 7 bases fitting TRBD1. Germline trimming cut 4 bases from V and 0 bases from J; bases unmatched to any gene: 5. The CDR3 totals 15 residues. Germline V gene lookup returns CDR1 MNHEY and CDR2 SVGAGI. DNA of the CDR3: TGTGCCAGCAGTTTTACCGGGACAGCTAACTATGGCTACACCTTC. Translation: CASSFTGTANYGYTF.

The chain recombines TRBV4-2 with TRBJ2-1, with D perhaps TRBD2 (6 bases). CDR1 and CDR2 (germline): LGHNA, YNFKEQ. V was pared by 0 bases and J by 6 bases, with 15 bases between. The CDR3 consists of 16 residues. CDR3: CASSQDLSSVPNEQFF. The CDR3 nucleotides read TGTGCCAGCAGCCAAGATTTGTCTAGCGTCCCCAATGAGCAGTTCTTC.

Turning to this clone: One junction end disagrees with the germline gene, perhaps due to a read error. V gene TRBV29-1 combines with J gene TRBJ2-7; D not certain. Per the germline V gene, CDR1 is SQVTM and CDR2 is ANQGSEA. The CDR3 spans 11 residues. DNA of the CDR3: TGCAGCTTTGAGCGAGGCTACGAGCAGTACTTC. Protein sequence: CSFERGYEQYF.

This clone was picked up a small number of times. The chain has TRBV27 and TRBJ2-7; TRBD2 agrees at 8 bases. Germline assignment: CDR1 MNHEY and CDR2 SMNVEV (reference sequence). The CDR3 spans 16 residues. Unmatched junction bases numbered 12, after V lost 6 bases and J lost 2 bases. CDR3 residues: CASRLIGRAGAYEQYF. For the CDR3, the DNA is TGTGCCAGCAGGCTGATCGGGAGGGCAGGGGCCTACGAGCAGTACTTC.

The CDR3 sequence is CASSSQGKGAEAFF. In DNA, the CDR3 is TGTGCCAGCAGTTCGCAGGGGAAGGGAGCTGAAGCTTTCTTT. The chain carries TRBV11-3 and TRBJ1-1; D possibly corresponds to TRBD1 (6 bases). Germline V gene sequence: CDR1 SGHNT, CDR2 YENEEA. This CDR3 has 14 residues. Trimming removed 6 bases from V and 6 bases from J, with 17 bases in between.

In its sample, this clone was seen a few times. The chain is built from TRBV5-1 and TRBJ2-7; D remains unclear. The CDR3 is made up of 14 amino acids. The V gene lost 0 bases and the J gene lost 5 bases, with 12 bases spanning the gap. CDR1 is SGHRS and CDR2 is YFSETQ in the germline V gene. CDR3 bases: TGCGCCAGCAGCTTGGCCCCAGCTTCTGACGAGCAGTACTTC. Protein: CASSLAPASDEQYF. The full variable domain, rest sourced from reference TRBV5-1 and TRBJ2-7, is KAGVTQTPRYLIKTRGQQVTLSCSPISGHRSVSWYQQTPGQGLQFLFEYFSETQRNKGNFPGRFSGRQFSNSRSEMNVSTLELGDSALYLCASSLAPASDEQYFGPGTRLTVT.

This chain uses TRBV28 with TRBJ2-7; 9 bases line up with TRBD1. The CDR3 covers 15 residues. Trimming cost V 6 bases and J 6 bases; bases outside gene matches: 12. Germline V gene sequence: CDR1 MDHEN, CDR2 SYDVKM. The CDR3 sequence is CASRKGTGSLGEQYF. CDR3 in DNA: TGTGCCAGCAGAAAGGGGACAGGGAGTTTGGGCGAGCAGTACTTC.

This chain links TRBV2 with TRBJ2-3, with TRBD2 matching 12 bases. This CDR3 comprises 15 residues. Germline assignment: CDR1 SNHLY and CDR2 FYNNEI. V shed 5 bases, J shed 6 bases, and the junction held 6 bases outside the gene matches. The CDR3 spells CASSPTSGSPDTQYF. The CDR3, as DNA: TGTGCCAGCAGTCCGACTAGCGGGAGCCCGGATACGCAGTATTTT.

CDR3 sequence: CASSFGESGLEQYF. The CDR3 region has the DNA TGTGCCAGTAGCTTCGGCGAATCGGGACTCGAGCAGTACTTC. The chain is built from TRBV19 and TRBJ2-7, with D maybe TRBD2 (6 bases). V was trimmed by 6 bases and J by 6 bases, leaving 18 bases between them. Germline CDR1 is LNHDA and CDR2 is SQIVND (reference sequence). The CDR3 totals 14 residues.

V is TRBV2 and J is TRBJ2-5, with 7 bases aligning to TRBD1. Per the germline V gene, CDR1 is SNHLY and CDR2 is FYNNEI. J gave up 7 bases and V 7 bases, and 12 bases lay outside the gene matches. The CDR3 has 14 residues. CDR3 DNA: TGTGCCAGCATTACCTTAGACAGGGTGGGGACCCAGTACTTC. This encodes CASITLDRVGTQYF.